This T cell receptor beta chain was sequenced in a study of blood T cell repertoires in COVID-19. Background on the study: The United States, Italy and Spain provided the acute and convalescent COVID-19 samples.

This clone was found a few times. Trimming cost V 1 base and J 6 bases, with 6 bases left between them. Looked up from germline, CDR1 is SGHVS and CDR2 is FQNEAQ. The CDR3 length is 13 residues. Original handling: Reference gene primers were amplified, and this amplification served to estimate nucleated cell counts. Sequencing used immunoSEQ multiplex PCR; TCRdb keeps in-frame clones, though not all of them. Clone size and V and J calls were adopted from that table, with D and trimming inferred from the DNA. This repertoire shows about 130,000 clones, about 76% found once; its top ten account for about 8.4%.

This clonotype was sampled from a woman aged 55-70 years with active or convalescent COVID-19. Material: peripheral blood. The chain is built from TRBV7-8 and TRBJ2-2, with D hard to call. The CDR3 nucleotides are TGTGCCAGCAGCTTAGTCGAGGCCGGGGAGCTGTTTTTT. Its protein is CASSLVEAGELFF.